This T cell receptor (beta chain) was obtained from a study of molecular identifiers for immune sequencing clone quantification. In its sample, this clonotype was seen many times. V shed 0 bases and J shed 7 bases, with 3 bases lying between them. CDR1 and CDR2 (germline): GTSNPN, SVGIG (reference sequence). CDR3 length equals 11 residues. One entry per CDR3 protein, called by TCRdb with MiXCR from the PCR reads. This sample yields about 320,000 distinct CDR3 sequences, of which about a quarter are seen a single time; roughly 0.7% belongs to the top ten. This clonotype was sampled from a human donor in good health. Some libraries in this study had Jurkat cell RNA spiked in. The rearrangement joins TRBV30 to TRBJ2-2, with D uncertain. What was sequenced was naive CD8+ T cells from blood, with Jurkat cell RNA spiked in. Subset described: FACS-sorted CD8+CD4-CCR7+CD45RA+ naive T cells. The CDR3 DNA reads TGTGCCTGGAGTGTTGGCGGGGAGCTGTTTTTT. Translating gives CAWSVGGELFF.